A single sample gave rise to the 21 T cell receptor beta chains below, sequenced in a study of control samples from healthy donors and cancer patients. The assay was immunoSEQ multiplex PCR, and TCRdb's table has in-frame clones only and misses some. This table has approximately 170,000 clones, approximately 90% appearing once. The specimen was blood. The origin of the receptors is a man aged 25-40 years in good health.

The V call is TRBV11-2, the J call TRBJ2-3, with D perhaps given as TRBD1 or TRBD2 (5 bases each). The CDR3 has 16 residues. Trimming shortened V by 4 bases and J by 3 bases, and 17 bases separated the two germline ends. Germline CDR1 reads SGHAT; CDR2 reads FQNNGV. The CDR3 is CASSSGLYSGTDTQYF. CDR3 nucleotide sequence: TGTGCCAGCAGCTCGGGGCTTTACTCGGGGACAGATACGCAGTATTTT.

This chain connects TRBV7-2 to TRBJ1-5, with D perhaps matching TRBD1 (6 bases). In germline, CDR1 is SGHTA, CDR2 FQGNSA. CDR3 length: 13 amino acids. Between the trimmed V and J ends, which lost 2 bases and 7 bases, there was a span of 9 bases. CDR3 in amino acids: CASSLLQGQPQHF. CDR3 DNA sequence: TGTGCCAGCAGCTTACTACAGGGCCAGCCCCAGCATTTT.

This chain uses TRBV7-3 with TRBJ2-7; 11 positions match TRBD2. CDR1 SGHTA and CDR2 FQGTGA come from the germline V gene. Trimming at V came to 2 bases and at J to 6 bases, leaving 18 bases not matched to a gene. The CDR3 contains 19 residues. DNA of the CDR3: TGTGCCAGCAGCTTACCACTAGCGGGAGCCCTCCCTGCGCTCTCCGAGCAGTACTTC. Residues: CASSLPLAGALPALSEQYF.

Here the CDR3 DNA reads TGTGCCAGCAGATGGGGGGGGGCAGGGAATGAGCAGTTCTTC. As protein: CASRWGGAGNEQFF. This rearrangement joins TRBV6-5 to TRBJ2-1, with a weak D call TRBD2 (7 bases). The CDR3 totals 14 residues. Germline CDR1 and CDR2: MNHEY and SVGAGI. Trimming cost V 6 bases and J 7 bases, with 16 bases left between them.

The V call is TRBV30, the J call TRBJ2-7; 12 positions agree with TRBD1. Germline CDR1 reads GTSNPN; CDR2 reads SVGIG (reference sequence). The CDR3 sequence is 15 residues long. V was clipped by 4 bases and J by 5 bases; unmatched bases: 9. The CDR3: CAWMNPGQGADEQYF. The CDR3 coding sequence is TGTGCCTGGATGAACCCGGGACAGGGGGCTGACGAGCAGTACTTC.

The gene calls are TRBV7-3 and TRBJ2-7, with 7 nucleotides matching TRBD1. Germline values: CDR1 SGHTA, CDR2 FQGTGA. V gave up 5 bases and J gave up 1 base; unmatched junction bases: 5. The CDR3 is 14 amino acids. The DNA of the CDR3 is TGTGCCAGCAGCCCATCGGGACAGTCCTACGAGCAGTACTTC. Amino acid sequence: CASSPSGQSYEQYF.

The chain combines TRBV19 with TRBJ2-1, with 8 bases fitting TRBD1. Germline loops: CDR1 LNHDA, CDR2 SQIVND (reference sequence). V lost 2 bases, J lost 11 bases, and 5 bases stayed unmatched. The CDR3 extends over 13 amino acids. The CDR3 nucleotides read TGTGCCAGTAGTATACAACAGGGGGTGAAGCAGTTCTTC. Translation gives CASSIQQGVKQFF. Full variable domain (outside the CDR3, taken from reference TRBV19 and TRBJ2-1): DGGITQSPKYLFRKEGQNVTLSCEQNLNHDAMYWYRQDPGQGLRLIYYSQIVNDFQKGDIAEGYSVSREKKESFPLTVTSAQKNPTAFYLCASSIQQGVKQFFGPGTRLTVL.

The chain recombines TRBV18 with TRBJ1-2; the match to TRBD1 covers 9 bases. The CDR3 contains 16 residues. CDR1 and CDR2 (germline): KGHSH, LQKENI. J lost 8 bases, V lost 3 bases, and 13 bases had no gene match. Here the CDR3 DNA reads TGTGCCAGCTCACCCCAGGACAGGGGCGACAACGAAGGCTACACCTTC. It specifies CASSPQDRGDNEGYTF.

This chain uses TRBV13 with TRBJ2-5, with D maybe TRBD2 (6 bases). This CDR3 has 15 amino acids. CDR1 and CDR2 (germline): PRHDT, FYEKMQ (reference sequence). The V end was cut by 5 bases, the J end by 3 bases, with 16 bases between. The chain's CDR3 is CASSPAGLVEETQYF. CDR3 bases: TGTGCCAGCAGCCCCGCGGGGTTAGTAGAAGAGACCCAGTACTTC.

CDR3 residues: CASSQRTVGGNEKLFF. The CDR3 nucleotides are TGTGCCAGCAGCCAAAGGACAGTTGGGGGTAATGAAAAACTGTTTTTT. The chain links TRBV3-1 (or the pseudogene TRBV3-2) to TRBJ1-4; tentative D call: TRBD1 (6 bases). The germline V gene has CDR1 LGHDT and CDR2 YNNKEL (reference sequence). V lost 2 bases and J 4 bases, leaving 14 bases between the germline ends. The CDR3 length is 16 residues.

The CDR3 loop is CASGPGPTNEKLFF. In DNA, the CDR3 is TGTGCTAGTGGCCCCGGCCCAACTAATGAAAAACTGTTTTTT. V gene TRBV12-5 combines with J gene TRBJ1-4, with D hard to call. Germline V gives CDR1 LGHNT, CDR2 FRNRAP. This CDR3 contains 14 residues. V was trimmed by 6 bases and J by 0 bases, leaving 8 bases between them. Based on the CDR3 plus reference TRBV12-5 and TRBJ1-4, the full variable domain is DARVTQTPRHKVTEMGQEVTMRCQPILGHNTVFWYRQTMMQGLELLAYFRNRAPLDDSGMPKDRFSAEMPDATLATLKIQPSEPRDSAVYFCASGPGPTNEKLFFGSGTQLSVL.

V and J are TRBV2 and TRBJ2-7, with D perhaps TRBD1 (6 bases). V was pared by 3 bases and J by 4 bases, with 13 bases between. Germline CDR1 SNHLY, CDR2 FYNNEI. The CDR3 length is 14 residues. CDR3 sequence (DNA): TGTGCCAGCAGTGATCGTGGGACATCTTACGAGCAGTACTTC. Translated, it gives CASSDRGTSYEQYF.

On this clone itself: A read error may be the cause here, since a much bigger clone is one base away. This chain uses TRBV12-3 or TRBV12-4 with TRBJ2-2; no firm D call. V was cut by 4 bases and J by 3 bases, with 6 bases left in between. The CDR3 spans 13 residues. The CDR3: CASSYRDTGELFF. In nucleotides, the CDR3 is TGTGCCAGCAGTTACAGAGACACCGGGGAGCTGTTTTTT.

The chain carries TRBV5-1 and TRBJ1-5, with D possibly being TRBD1 (6 bases). From germline, CDR1 is SGHRS and CDR2 YFSETQ. The ends were cut back, 4 bases at V and 6 bases at J, with 23 bases in the middle. The CDR3 runs 17 residues. The CDR3 loop reads CASSATPRGSDLQPQHF. DNA of the CDR3: TGCGCCAGCAGCGCCACACCCAGGGGTAGTGACCTTCAGCCCCAGCATTTT.

Turning to this clone: This sample includes further DNA sequences coding for the same CDR3. This sequence joins TRBV9 and TRBJ1-1; D perhaps matches TRBD1 (5 bases). CDR1 and CDR2 (germline): SGDLS, YYNGEE. The length of the CDR3 is 13 residues. The V gene lost 2 bases and the J gene lost 4 bases, with 9 bases spanning the gap. The CDR3 coding sequence is TGTGCCAGCAGCGTTGGGGGTCGCACTGAAGCTTTCTTT. It encodes CASSVGGRTEAFF.

This clone was found once. The chain has TRBV6-2 or TRBV6-3 and TRBJ2-1; either TRBD1 or TRBD2 may fit D (5 bases each). V lost 5 bases and J 3 bases, leaving 14 bases between the germline ends. The CDR3 is 15 residues long. CDR1 and CDR2 (germline): MNHEY, SVGEGT. The CDR3 region is CASSADFDSYNEQFF. The CDR3, as DNA: TGTGCCAGCAGTGCGGACTTCGACAGCTACAATGAGCAGTTCTTC.

V and J are TRBV30 and TRBJ1-4, with D possibly TRBD1 on 5 matching bases. This CDR3 is 14 amino acids long. Germline V gene sequence: CDR1 GTSNPN, CDR2 SVGIG (reference sequence). V gave up 1 base and J gave up 7 bases, with 13 bases separating them. The CDR3 DNA reads as TGTGCCTGGAGTGGGGGCAGGGCCGTTGAAAAACTGTTTTTT. Protein product: CAWSGGRAVEKLFF.

This clone has just one count. The chain joins TRBV5-1 to TRBJ2-5; 9 bases agree with TRBD1. Germline V gene data show CDR1 as SGHRS and CDR2 as YFSETQ. This CDR3 contains 14 residues. V lost 4 bases and J lost 5; bases outside the gene matches: 6. Here the CDR3 reads CASSAGTGRETQYF. Here the CDR3 DNA reads TGCGCCAGCAGCGCCGGGACAGGGAGGGAGACCCAGTACTTC. Drawing the rest from reference TRBV5-1 and TRBJ2-5, the complete variable domain is KAGVTQTPRYLIKTRGQQVTLSCSPISGHRSVSWYQQTPGQGLQFLFEYFSETQRNKGNFPGRFSGRQFSNSRSEMNVSTLELGDSALYLCASSAGTGRETQYFGPGTRLLVL.

About this clone: The same CDR3 is also encoded by other DNA sequences in this sample. The rearrangement links TRBV28 to TRBJ2-2; D unresolved. The CDR3 runs 12 residues. Germline V gene sequence: CDR1 MDHEN, CDR2 SYDVKM. V was trimmed by 5 bases and J by 4 bases, leaving 5 bases between them. In DNA, the CDR3 is TGTGCCAGCAGTACCCCCACCGGGGAGCTGTTTTTT. Its protein is CASSTPTGELFF.

The gene calls are TRBV10-1 and TRBJ2-2, with 10 bases that match TRBD1. The CDR3 is made up of 17 amino acids. V lost 2 bases, J lost 7 bases, and 10 bases stayed unmatched. Germline lookup yields CDR1 WNHNN and CDR2 SYGVQD (reference sequence). Written as DNA, the CDR3 is TGCGCCAGCAGTGAGCTCGGTCGGGGACAGGGGAACGGGGAGCTGTTTTTT. Translated: CASSELGRGQGNGELFF.

V usage is TRBV5-8 and J usage is TRBJ2-7; TRBD2 matches 12 bases. Looked up from germline, CDR1 is SGHTS and CDR2 is YDEGEE. The CDR3 covers 14 residues. V shed 6 bases and J 6 bases; nucleotides not matched to a gene: 7. The CDR3 reads CASTLPGLAGEQYF. The CDR3 nucleotides are TGTGCCAGCACCCTACCGGGACTAGCGGGCGAGCAGTACTTC.